This entry describes one T cell receptor beta chain. This clonotype was recorded at least ten times. No antigen is known for it. No clone much larger than this one lies a single base away; base qualities are absent. The sample comes from a study of identical twins (dated by TCRdb to 2015 to 2016). About the investigation overall: To test whether fetal clonotypes persist, this study deep-sequenced TCR alpha and beta repertoires from monozygotic twins, from unrelated adults of various ages, and from cord blood. To rule out contamination, replicate twin experiments were performed at different times with different library preparation protocols. Results the study describes overall, beyond this receptor: The excess sharing between twins in beta out-of-frame sequences was weaker because fewer shared sequences reduced the signal-to-noise ratio. Out-of-frame TCR alpha sharing in monozygotic twins was systematically underestimated by recombination models, whereas sharing between unrelated individuals was in agreement with the recombination models. Because the same donors could not be followed over many years, the conclusions depended on cross-sectional statistical analysis. Fewer insertions were carried by abundant cord blood beta clonotypes; a weaker similar trend was observed in young adult naive repertoires, while no such trend was observed in memory repertoires. Compared with coincidental sharing between unrelated individuals, an excess of low generation-probability sequences was observed among out-of-frame TCR alpha sequences shared between twins. Invariant T cells such as MAIT and iNKT could partly confound zero-insertion analyses, although diverse VJ usage argued against such confounding for most clonotypes.

The method was 5' RACE. Instrument used: Illumina HiSeq 2000. A universal primer binding site was added through template switching, and the final cDNA carried a unique molecular identifier so that TCR cDNA molecules could be counted accurately. Specific primers in the conserved constant-segment region were used to synthesize first-strand cDNA for TCR alpha and beta chains. To control for contamination, each cDNA library was double barcoded with a SMART-Mk sample barcode plus Illumina barcodes. TruSeq adapter sequences and Illumina sample barcodes were added in two successive PCR steps. The Illumina HiSeq platform was used with custom primers to sequence TCR alpha and beta cDNA libraries. The authors processed their data as follows. MiGEC was used to process raw reads and extract unique molecular identifiers, and MiXCR was used to find CDR3 positions. For each individual, recombination models were inferred using an EM algorithm with the repgenHMM and IGoR tools. The analysis of shared clonotypes was done with the tcR package in R, with sharing normalized by the product of cloneset sizes. Out-of-frame nonproductive sequences were analyzed to study raw recombination free of thymic and clonal selection effects. TCRdb reran the public reads through fastp at Q25 and MiXCR, keeping productive beta chains. When rows share a CDR3 protein, they turn into one entry using the most common DNA and genes. TCRdb, not the authors, supplied the V and J calls. This sample gives some 320,000 distinct CDR3 sequences in total; roughly an eighth of them show up just once. In total, the top ten clones hold approximately 7.9% of the sample.

Every donor was a healthy Caucasian. Three pairs of female monozygotic twins, all aged about 18 to 29 years, were included in the twin cohort. Positive isolation kits from Invitrogen were used to isolate CD4+ and CD8+ T cell populations. The CDR3 holds 14 amino acids from the cysteine to the phenylalanine. The sequence is cut down to CDR3 DNA, 42 bases in frame from base 1. The CDR1 and CDR2 encoded by the germline V gene are SGHTA and FQGNSA. Trimming removed 4 bases from V and 5 bases from J, leaving 15 bases between the germline ends. The same data also contributed to another study, on yellow fever vaccine responses in identical twins. The second paper states: The T cell response to vaccination in identical twins was reported by the authors to appear partly convergent and partly personalized. The study precisely tracked vaccine-responding T cell clones in identical twins.

This clonotype was sampled from a woman aged 18-35 years in good health. The sequencing input was CD8+ T cells sorted from blood. Recombination connected TRBV7-2 to TRBJ2-7; perhaps TRBD2 is the D gene, with 6 bases matching. The CDR3 region has the sequence CASSYGLLFDEQYF. The DNA is as follows: TGTGCCAGCAGCTATGGACTACTTTTCGACGAGCAGTACTTC.